This entry is about one T cell receptor (beta chain). Sequencing used immunoSEQ multiplex PCR; TCRdb keeps in-frame clones, though not all of them. The repertoire holds a few hundred thousand clones, with just under 90% as singletons. This entry comes from a study of blood T cell repertoires in COVID-19. This CDR3 has 15 residues. Germline V gives CDR1 MGHRA, CDR2 YSYEKL. The ends were cut back, 3 bases at V and 2 bases at J, with 14 bases in the middle. Sequenced sample: PBMCs or T cells enriched from blood (not recorded which). This receptor was identified in a woman aged 45 to 65 who had recovered from COVID-19. The rearrangement uses TRBV4-1 and TRBJ2-7; D possibly corresponds to TRBD1 (6 bases). CDR3 in amino acids: CASSQAGTPTYEQYF. Written as DNA, the CDR3 is TGCGCCAGCAGCCAGGCCGGGACACCGACCTACGAGCAGTACTTC.